Shown below are 29 T cell receptor beta chains from a single sample sequenced in a study of blood T cell repertoires in COVID-19. The table came from immunoSEQ multiplex PCR; TCRdb's copy has only in-frame clones and leaves some out. The table shows 150,000 to 180,000 clones, with about 88% occurring only once. The sample was PBMCs or T cells enriched from blood (not recorded which). The source of these receptors is a middle-aged man who had recovered from COVID-19.

The chain couples TRBV5-1 to TRBJ2-2, with 9 bases aligning to TRBD1. This CDR3 contains 14 residues. From germline, CDR1 is SGHRS and CDR2 YFSETQ. V lost 4 bases to trimming and J lost 6 bases; unmatched junction nucleotides: 4. The CDR3 DNA follows: TGCGCCAGCAGCGTTACAGGGGGCTCCGGGGAGCTGTTTTTT. It specifies CASSVTGGSGELFF.

The chain links TRBV7-2 to TRBJ2-5, with a possible D match to TRBD2 (6 bases). The V and J ends lost 4 bases and 2 bases respectively, with 14 bases between them. Germline V lookup: CDR1 SGHTA, CDR2 FQGNSA. The CDR3 runs to 15 residues. The CDR3 spells CASSSQRAIQETQYF. Written as DNA, the CDR3 is TGTGCCAGCAGCTCCCAGCGGGCTATACAAGAGACCCAGTACTTC.

The chain recombines TRBV5-1 with TRBJ2-7; possibly TRBD1 for D (5 bases). Trimming shortened V by 4 bases and J by 6 bases, and 11 bases separated the two germline ends. CDR1 and CDR2 (germline): SGHRS, YFSETQ. The CDR3 runs to 12 residues. The CDR3 bases are TGCGCCAGCAGCCTAACTACAGGCGAGCAGTACTTC. Protein sequence: CASSLTTGEQYF.

This clone was observed once. CDR3: CASSRTGGQPQHF. The CDR3 DNA follows: TGTGCCAGCAGTAGGACAGGAGGACAGCCCCAGCATTTT. V gene TRBV27 combines with J gene TRBJ1-5; 7 bases map to TRBD1. This CDR3 has 13 residues. Looked up from germline, CDR1 is MNHEY and CDR2 is SMNVEV (reference sequence). V lost 5 bases, J lost 7 bases, and 5 bases stayed unmatched.

This clone was seen more than once but under ten times. The J gene is TRBJ2-1, the V gene TRBV7-8; D perhaps matches TRBD1 (6 bases). The V end was cut by 2 bases, the J end by 6 bases, with 14 bases between. This CDR3 region has 15 residues. Per germline, CDR1 SGHVS and CDR2 FQNEAQ. The CDR3 sequence: CASSLRRDKLNEQFF. CDR3 DNA sequence: TGTGCCAGCAGCTTAAGACGGGACAAACTCAATGAGCAGTTCTTC.

This chain uses TRBV11-3 with TRBJ1-1, with a tentative D call TRBD1 (5 bases). Trimming took 3 bases from V and 0 from J, leaving 5 bases between them. The CDR3 is made up of 13 amino acids. The V gene's germline CDR1 is SGHNT and CDR2 YENEEA. The CDR3 DNA reads as TGTGCCAGCAGCTTCAGGGTGAACACTGAAGCTTTCTTT. Its translation: CASSFRVNTEAFF.

This chain joins TRBV3-1 (or the pseudogene TRBV3-2) and TRBJ2-3, with D possibly matching TRBD2 (5 bases). The CDR3 loop spans 15 amino acids. V was shortened by 3 bases and J by 4 bases, with 14 bases between the two germline ends. Per the germline V gene, CDR1 is LGHDT and CDR2 is YNNKEL (reference sequence). CDR3 bases: TGTGCCAGCAGCCAGAGACGGGGTCCACCAGATACGCAGTATTTT. The encoded protein is CASSQRRGPPDTQYF.

This rearrangement joins TRBV12-5 to TRBJ2-1; TRBD2 matches at 12 bases. Germline CDR1 reads LGHNT; CDR2 reads FRNRAP. CDR3 length: 15 residues. J lost 5 bases, V lost 5 bases, and 4 bases had no gene match. The CDR3 here is CASGPRTSGDNEQFF. In DNA form, the CDR3 reads TGTGCTAGTGGTCCTCGGACTAGCGGGGACAATGAGCAGTTCTTC.

On this clone: The sample carries other DNA sequences with the same CDR3. This CDR3 reads CASSPRTSYEQYF. In nucleotides, the CDR3 is TGTGCCAGCAGTCCGCGGACTAGCTACGAGCAGTACTTC. This chain joins TRBV12-3 or TRBV12-4 and TRBJ2-7; 7 bases are shared with TRBD2. The length of the CDR3 is 13 residues. V trimming: 5 bases; J trimming: 3 bases; junction bases outside the gene matches: 4.

V and J are TRBV11-1 and TRBJ2-1; 8 positions match TRBD1. V was pared by 7 bases and J by 7 bases, with 9 bases of the junction left unmatched. The germline gives CDR1 SGHAT, CDR2 FQDESV (reference sequence). The CDR3 sequence is 14 residues long. CDR3 sequence (DNA): TGTGCCAGCAAAAGGACAGGGTCCTTTAATGAGCAGTTCTTC. It codes for CASKRTGSFNEQFF.

The chain has TRBV18 and TRBJ1-1; D remains unclear. V lost 1 base, J lost 4 bases, and 7 bases lay in between. The CDR3 is made up of 13 amino acids. Germline loops: CDR1 KGHSH, CDR2 LQKENI. The DNA for the CDR3 is TGTGCCAGCTCACCACTCCCGTTCACTGAAGCTTTCTTT. Translation: CASSPLPFTEAFF.

This sequence joins TRBV6-5 and TRBJ2-5; 10 positions match TRBD2. V was pared by 2 bases and J by 1 base, with 1 base of the junction left unmatched. The CDR3 is made up of 15 amino acids. Germline V CDR1 and CDR2: MNHEY, SVGAGI. CDR3 sequence (DNA): TGTGCCAGCAGTTACACTAGCGGGGTCCAAGAGACCCAGTACTTC. The encoded protein is CASSYTSGVQETQYF.

Only a few counts were recorded for this clone. The gene calls are TRBV6-6 and TRBJ2-3, with 12 bases identical to TRBD1. J gave up 6 bases and V 4 bases, and 8 bases lay outside the gene matches. The germline V gene encodes CDR1 MNHNY and CDR2 SVGAGI (reference sequence). The CDR3 covers 16 residues. The CDR3 region is CASSFRRDRGRDTQYF. The CDR3 bases are TGTGCCAGCAGTTTTCGCCGGGACAGGGGGCGGGATACGCAGTATTTT.

This clone was found many times. V usage is TRBV4-1 and J usage is TRBJ1-5; weak D call: TRBD1 (6 bases). The germline CDR1 and CDR2 sequences are MGHRA and YSYEKL. CDR3 length: 16 amino acids. With 2 bases removed from V and 8 bases from J, the gap between germline ends came to 19 bases. CDR3 loop: CASSQISDRTVKPQHF. In DNA, the CDR3 is TGCGCCAGCAGCCAAATATCTGACAGGACGGTAAAGCCCCAGCATTTT.

The chain joins TRBV30 to TRBJ2-2; 9 bases are a match to TRBD1. This CDR3 contains 14 residues. CDR1 and CDR2 (germline): GTSNPN, SVGIG (reference sequence). V lost 3 bases and J lost 3; bases outside the gene matches: 2. The CDR3 DNA reads as TGTGCCTGGAGAGGGACAGGGCACACCGGGGAGCTGTTTTTT. Residues: CAWRGTGHTGELFF. Looking up the rest from reference TRBV30 and TRBJ2-2 gives the full variable domain: SQTIHQWPATLVQPVGSPLSLECTVEGTSNPNLYWYRQAAGRGLQLLFYSVGIGQISSEVPQNLSASRPQDRQFILSSKKLLLSDSGFYLCAWRGTGHTGELFFGEGSRLTVL.

The rearrangement joins TRBV7-3 to TRBJ2-6; 11 bases fit TRBD1. V was clipped by 5 bases and J by 0 bases; unmatched bases: 15. Germline V CDR1 and CDR2: SGHTA, FQGTGA. This CDR3 region has 21 residues. CDR3 coding DNA: TGTGCCAGCAGCATCTGGACAGGGGGCGCCGTAGTTGGCTCTGGGGCCAACGTCCTGACTTTC. It specifies CASSIWTGGAVVGSGANVLTF.

The V call is TRBV5-1, the J call TRBJ2-5; 11 nucleotides align to TRBD2. The CDR3 runs to 15 residues. CDR1 is SGHRS and CDR2 is YFSETQ in the germline V gene. The V segment lost 3 bases and the J segment 5 bases; nucleotides outside the gene matches: 6. The CDR3 protein is CASSSTSGVKETQYF. CDR3 coding DNA: TGCGCCAGCAGCTCGACTAGCGGGGTTAAGGAGACCCAGTACTTC.

This chain connects TRBV11-1 to TRBJ1-6, with a possible D match to TRBD1 (5 bases). Trimming cost V 5 bases and J 2 bases, with 7 bases left between them. CDR3 size: 14 residues. Germline CDR1 SGHAT, CDR2 FQDESV (reference sequence). The CDR3 protein is CASSRGTYNSPLHF. As DNA, the CDR3 is TGTGCCAGCAGCAGGGGTACCTATAATTCACCCCTCCACTTT.

The J gene is TRBJ1-2, the V gene TRBV10-2; possibly TRBD1 for D (5 bases). Germline-derived CDR1 and CDR2 are WSHSY and SAAADI. Trimming shortened V by 7 bases and J by 6 bases, and 12 bases separated the two germline ends. The CDR3 is made up of 12 amino acids. CDR3 nucleotides: TGCGCCAGCATTGGAGGGGCGGATGGCTACACCTTC. Residues: CASIGGADGYTF.

The chain combines TRBV14 with TRBJ1-6; a weak D match, TRBD1 (5 bases). The CDR3 runs 15 residues. V lost 1 base and J 4 bases, leaving 8 bases between the germline ends. The V gene's germline CDR1 is SGHDN and CDR2 FVKESK. CDR3 sequence reads: CASSQVKGYNSPLHF. The CDR3 DNA is TGTGCCAGCAGCCAAGTAAAGGGGTATAATTCACCCCTCCACTTT.

J is TRBJ2-2 and V is TRBV4-3, with TRBD2 as a possible D gene (6 bases). Trimming shortened V by 0 bases and J by 0 bases, and 11 bases separated the two germline ends. Germline values: CDR1 LGHNA, CDR2 YSLEER. This CDR3 is 17 amino acids long. CDR3 bases: TGCGCCAGCAGCCAAGAGTTCCTAGCGTCGAACACCGGGGAGCTGTTTTTT. The encoded protein is CASSQEFLASNTGELFF.

This chain links TRBV7-8 with TRBJ1-2; 9 nucleotides agree with TRBD1. This CDR3 has 15 residues. Germline-derived CDR1 and CDR2 are SGHVS and FQNEAQ. V lost 5 bases and J lost 2; bases outside the gene matches: 6. CDR3 DNA sequence: TGTGCCAGCAGCAGACCCGGGACAGGGAACTATGGCTACACCTTC. As protein: CASSRPGTGNYGYTF.

The chain joins TRBV24-1 to TRBJ2-7; the D gene is possibly TRBD2 (5 bases). Trimming removed 3 bases at V and 6 bases at J, with 8 bases between. Germline V gene lookup returns CDR1 KGHDR and CDR2 SFDVKD. The CDR3 consists of 12 residues. As DNA, the CDR3 is TGTGCCACCAGTGATGCCCGGGGCGAGCAGTACTTC. Protein: CATSDARGEQYF.

The gene calls are TRBV19 and TRBJ2-7; a weak D match, TRBD1 (6 bases). From germline, CDR1 is LNHDA and CDR2 SQIVND (reference sequence). The CDR3 runs 13 residues. Trimming took 3 bases from V and 6 from J, leaving 12 bases between them. CDR3 loop: CASSILGGGEQYF. The CDR3 coding sequence is TGTGCCAGTAGTATTCTTGGGGGCGGCGAGCAGTACTTC.

This clone appeared a few times. This chain connects TRBV23-1 to TRBJ1-5; 8 nucleotides agree with TRBD1. TRBV23-1 is an ORF, and what it does is uncertain. The CDR3 is 16 amino acids. The ends lost 7 bases at V and 7 bases at J; junction bases unmatched: 15. The CDR3: CASTPEGTGGWQPQHF. In DNA, the CDR3 is TGCGCCAGCACACCCGAGGGAACAGGGGGATGGCAGCCCCAGCATTTT.

CDR3 protein: CASSRRGDNEKLFF. CDR3 sequence (DNA): TGTGCCAGCAGCCGCAGGGGGGACAATGAAAAACTGTTTTTT. This chain joins TRBV7-9 and TRBJ1-4; 7 positions match TRBD1. This CDR3 is built from 14 residues. Germline assignment: CDR1 SEHNR and CDR2 FQNEAQ (reference sequence). The ends lost 5 bases at V and 5 bases at J; junction bases unmatched: 5.

V and J are TRBV12-3 or TRBV12-4 and TRBJ1-1; possibly TRBD1 for D (5 bases). CDR3 length: 13 amino acids. The V end lost 6 bases, the J end lost 3 bases, and 11 bases lay between the germline ends. In DNA form, the CDR3 reads TGTGCCAGCAGAACACCAGGGCACACTGAAGCTTTCTTT. It specifies CASRTPGHTEAFF.

Only a few counts were recorded for this clone. The rearrangement joins TRBV12-3 or TRBV12-4 to TRBJ1-5; D unresolved. V lost 6 bases, J lost 4 bases, and 10 bases lay in between. This CDR3 has 13 amino acids. CDR3 region: CASRPTANQPQHF. DNA of the CDR3: TGTGCCAGCAGACCTACAGCAAATCAGCCCCAGCATTTT.

This chain joins TRBV5-1 and TRBJ2-2, with a weak D call TRBD1 (6 bases). Trimming removed 5 bases from V and 3 bases from J, with 11 bases in between. Germline V gene data show CDR1 as SGHRS and CDR2 as YFSETQ. The CDR3 has 14 residues. CDR3 in amino acids: CASSSQGYTGELFF. The CDR3 nucleotides are TGCGCCAGCAGTTCCCAGGGGTACACCGGGGAGCTGTTTTTT.